Listed below are T cell receptor beta chains from one sample, sequenced in a study of Tregs in tolerant kidney transplant recipients. Sequencing was performed with immunoSEQ multiplex PCR; in TCRdb, only in-frame clones are kept and a portion is missing. Of over 60,000 clones in the sample, less than 98% were seen once. The specimen was CD4+ T cells from blood, collected before the transplant. These receptors originate from a human donor who received a combined kidney and bone marrow transplant. Both conserved end residues are part of each CDR3. Each record gives: D gene, J gene, V gene, CDR3 protein. D genes are given only for firm matches.

D gene: .
J gene: TRBJ2-7
V gene: TRBV5-1
CDR3 protein: CASSSRMTYEQYF

D gene: TRBD2
J gene: TRBJ2-1
V gene: TRBV5-1
CDR3 protein: CASSLPRIAGELYNEQFF

D gene: TRBD1
J gene: TRBJ1-4
V gene: TRBV5-1
CDR3 protein: CASSWGTGGLFF

D gene: TRBD1
J gene: TRBJ2-1
V gene: TRBV30
CDR3 protein: CAWARAGGARIF

D gene: .
J gene: TRBJ2-7
V gene: TRBV5-8
CDR3 protein: CASSILHEQYF

D gene: .
J gene: TRBJ2-2
V gene: TRBV6-6
CDR3 protein: CASSYGARLGTGELFF

D gene: .
J gene: TRBJ1-4
V gene: TRBV4-2
CDR3 protein: CASSLSGETNEKLFF

D gene: TRBD1
J gene: TRBJ1-1
V gene: TRBV5-4
CDR3 protein: CASSQGQGPFEAFF

D gene: .
J gene: TRBJ2-3
V gene: TRBV5-1
CDR3 protein: CASSRTSTDTQYF

D gene: .
J gene: TRBJ1-4
V gene: TRBV27
CDR3 protein: CASSFVVHGVNEKLFF

D gene: .
J gene: TRBJ2-5
V gene: TRBV7-7
CDR3 protein: CASSQGLSIGETQYF

D gene: .
J gene: TRBJ2-1
V gene: TRBV5-1
CDR3 protein: CASSLGLESYNEQFF

D gene: .
J gene: TRBJ2-3
V gene: TRBV29-1
CDR3 protein: CSVEGGRGTDTQYF

D gene: .
J gene: TRBJ1-5
V gene: TRBV4-2
CDR3 protein: CASSQTAGGQPQHF

D gene: TRBD1
J gene: TRBJ1-4
V gene: TRBV11-2
CDR3 protein: CASSLIMGQGRKLFF

D gene: TRBD2
J gene: TRBJ2-1
V gene: TRBV9
CDR3 protein: CASSVVTSGDNEQFF

D gene: .
J gene: TRBJ1-3
V gene: TRBV15
CDR3 protein: CATSRALSGNTIYF

D gene: .
J gene: TRBJ1-2
V gene: TRBV27
CDR3 protein: CASSVSADNYGYTF

D gene: TRBD1
J gene: TRBJ2-7
V gene: TRBV5-4
CDR3 protein: CASSPTGGANNYEQYF

D gene: TRBD1
J gene: TRBJ1-2
V gene: TRBV30
CDR3 protein: CAWSSDRGFLNYGYTF

D gene: .
J gene: TRBJ2-7
V gene: TRBV30
CDR3 protein: CAWGHEVGWQYF

D gene: TRBD1
J gene: TRBJ2-4
V gene: TRBV19
CDR3 protein: CASSQPGQHLNIQYF

D gene: TRBD2
J gene: TRBJ2-7
V gene: TRBV11-3
CDR3 protein: CASSLDTAGAYEQYF

D gene: TRBD2
J gene: TRBJ2-3
V gene: TRBV29-1
CDR3 protein: CSVSGGAGSTDTQYF

D gene: TRBD1
J gene: TRBJ2-5
V gene: TRBV11-1
CDR3 protein: CASSLLQGVGGTQYF

D gene: .
J gene: TRBJ2-2
V gene: TRBV9
CDR3 protein: CASSPANVRVNTGELFF

D gene: TRBD1
J gene: TRBJ1-4
V gene: TRBV2
CDR3 protein: CASSYRGRGEKLFF

D gene: TRBD1
J gene: TRBJ1-2
V gene: TRBV7-3
CDR3 protein: CASSPGTGDYGYTF

D gene: .
J gene: TRBJ1-1
V gene: TRBV5-6
CDR3 protein: CASSLGRNTEAFF

D gene: TRBD2
J gene: TRBJ2-7
V gene: TRBV20-1
CDR3 protein: CSVAGVEQYF

D gene: TRBD1
J gene: TRBJ1-5
V gene: TRBV19
CDR3 protein: CASSTAGGAGQPQHF

D gene: .
J gene: TRBJ1-1
V gene: TRBV2
CDR3 protein: CASSEIMNTEAFF

D gene: TRBD1
J gene: TRBJ1-2
V gene: TRBV19
CDR3 protein: CASSLRTGQGYGYTF

D gene: TRBD1
J gene: TRBJ2-3
V gene: TRBV4-3
CDR3 protein: CASSQGRTGPSDTQYF

D gene: TRBD2
J gene: TRBJ2-2
V gene: TRBV7-3
CDR3 protein: CASSISGTSDTGELFF

D gene: TRBD2
J gene: TRBJ2-1
V gene: TRBV7-3
CDR3 protein: CASSSVAGGPSGEQFF

D gene: .
J gene: TRBJ2-5
V gene: TRBV28
CDR3 protein: CASSPKKAPGVETQYF

D gene: .
J gene: TRBJ1-1
V gene: TRBV7-5
CDR3 protein: CVRSLARTYRGHRVNTEAFF

D gene: TRBD1
J gene: TRBJ1-5
V gene: TRBV4-1
CDR3 protein: CASSQDTDRGRNQPQHF

D gene: .
J gene: TRBJ1-2
V gene: TRBV7-9
CDR3 protein: CASSLLHSNYGYTF

D gene: .
J gene: TRBJ2-3
V gene: TRBV4-2
CDR3 protein: CASSSHLSERTDTQYF

D gene: .
J gene: TRBJ2-7
V gene: TRBV21-1
CDR3 protein: CASSKGVIYEQYF

D gene: .
J gene: TRBJ1-2
V gene: TRBV2
CDR3 protein: CASSKYTYGYTF

D gene: .
J gene: TRBJ2-1
V gene: TRBV6-5
CDR3 protein: CASSYSPVVDEQFF

D gene: .
J gene: TRBJ2-2
V gene: TRBV10-3
CDR3 protein: CAISDGNTGELFF

D gene: .
J gene: TRBJ1-2
V gene: TRBV2
CDR3 protein: CASKAAGRGGYTF

D gene: TRBD2
J gene: TRBJ2-2
V gene: TRBV7-3
CDR3 protein: CASSRDARGSSGELFF

D gene: TRBD1
J gene: TRBJ1-5
V gene: TRBV2
CDR3 protein: CASSAQTGNSNQPQHF

D gene: TRBD1
J gene: TRBJ2-2
V gene: TRBV10-3
CDR3 protein: CAISERGQGNTGELFF

D gene: TRBD2
J gene: TRBJ2-3
V gene: TRBV29-1
CDR3 protein: CSISFEYGAGVTDTQYF

D gene: TRBD1
J gene: TRBJ1-2
V gene: TRBV7-2
CDR3 protein: CASSPTGRGNGYTF

D gene: .
J gene: TRBJ1-2
V gene: TRBV10-3
CDR3 protein: CAISETGNYGYTF

D gene: .
J gene: TRBJ1-3
V gene: TRBV6-1
CDR3 protein: CASSERGKTGNTIYF